The rows below give T cell receptor beta chains drawn from one sample of a study of shared clonotypes between healthy human individuals. Sequencing used immunoSEQ multiplex PCR; TCRdb keeps in-frame clones, though not all of them. The sample lists about 750,000 clones, approximately 92% occurring once. What was sequenced was naive CD8+ T cells sorted from blood. These receptors were taken from a young man in good health. CDR3s include the opening cysteine and the closing phenylalanine or tryptophan. D genes are given only for firm matches. Some rows mark clone size as missing; the rest say once, few, many or name a class of expanded clone.

CDR3nt,CDR3aa,j_gene,d_gene,v_gene,len,abundance
TGTGCCAGCAGAGAAATCGACAGGGCTGGGGATGGCTACACCTTC,CASREIDRAGDGYTF,TRBJ1-2,TRBD1,TRBV27,15,few
TGTGCCAGCAGTTTATCGACGGGAGGCCTACACTTCGAGCAGTACTTC,CASSLSTGGLHFEQYF,TRBJ2-7,TRBD2,TRBV27,16,.
TGCGCCAGCAGCGGGACAGGGGGAAACTATGGCTACACCTTC,CASSGTGGNYGYTF,TRBJ1-2,TRBD1,TRBV5-1,14,.
TGTGCCAGCAGTTACTCGCGGCGAGTTGGGGATACGCAGTATTTT,CASSYSRRVGDTQYF,TRBJ2-3,.,TRBV6-6,15,.
TGTGCCAGCAGCTTTCAGGGTATCATGAACACTGAAGCTTTCTTT,CASSFQGIMNTEAFF,TRBJ1-1,.,TRBV7-2,15,.
TGTGCCAGCAGTACTGACCGGGCCCACAATCAGCCCCAGCATTTT,CASSTDRAHNQPQHF,TRBJ1-5,.,TRBV7-9,15,.
TGTGCCAGCTCACGAATCCGGGACAAATCCTACGAGCAGTACTTC,CASSRIRDKSYEQYF,TRBJ2-7,.,TRBV18,15,.
TGTGCCAGCAGCTTATGGGGGAGGCAGGGCTCCTACGAGCAGTACTTC,CASSLWGRQGSYEQYF,TRBJ2-7,.,TRBV11-2,16,.
TGTGCCAGCAGCTCACGAGATAATACGCAGTATTTT,CASSSRDNTQYF,TRBJ2-3,.,TRBV13,12,.
TGTGCCAGCAGTTTGTATACAGGACACACAGATACGCAGTATTTT,CASSLYTGHTDTQYF,TRBJ2-3,.,TRBV27,15,.
TGTGCCAGTAGTATCGGGGGGGAGGTACAGCCCCAGCATTTT,CASSIGGEVQPQHF,TRBJ1-5,.,TRBV19,14,.
TGCAGCGTTGACGGGCTAGCGGGAGTGTCCGATGAGCAGTTCTTC,CSVDGLAGVSDEQFF,TRBJ2-1,TRBD2,TRBV29-1,15,.
TGTGCCAGCAGTCCGGGACTAGCCCCGCCAGGCGAGCAGTACTTC,CASSPGLAPPGEQYF,TRBJ2-7,TRBD2,TRBV2,15,once
TGTGCCAGCAGCTTGGGGTGGGGGGAGACCCAGTACTTC,CASSLGWGETQYF,TRBJ2-5,.,TRBV5-4,13,.
TGTGCCAGCAGCGTAGGGATCAACACAGATACGCAGTATTTT,CASSVGINTDTQYF,TRBJ2-3,.,TRBV9,14,.
TGTGCCAGCAGCTTGAGGGGGGTGAACACCGGGGAGCTGTTTTTT,CASSLRGVNTGELFF,TRBJ2-2,.,TRBV5-5,15,.
TGCGCCAGCAGCCAGTTCATTGAGGGCACCGGGGAGCTGTTTTTT,CASSQFIEGTGELFF,TRBJ2-2,.,TRBV4-1,15,.
TGCGCCAGCAGCCAAGGAAGGGTGGGGGAGCAGTACTTC,CASSQGRVGEQYF,TRBJ2-7,.,TRBV4-3,13,.
TGTGCCAGCAGTTTAGACGGCAACCAAGAGACCCAGTACTTC,CASSLDGNQETQYF,TRBJ2-5,.,TRBV27,14,.
TGTGCCAGCACCGCCGACGCCGAGGGCAATCAGCCCCAGCATTTT,CASTADAEGNQPQHF,TRBJ1-5,.,TRBV6-1,15,.
TGCGCCAGCAGTGGCGGCAGGTCCATTTTCGGCTACACCTTC,CASSGGRSIFGYTF,TRBJ1-2,.,TRBV10-2,14,.
TGTGCCAGCAGCCCCCGTGGGGATGGGGAAAAACTGTTTTTT,CASSPRGDGEKLFF,TRBJ1-4,.,TRBV6-5,14,.
TGTGCCAGCAGCTTAGCGTTCGGGGGACATGATGGCTACACCTTC,CASSLAFGGHDGYTF,TRBJ1-2,.,TRBV7-2,15,.
TGTGCCAGCAGTGAGGCGGGAAACTGGAATGAGCAGTTCTTC,CASSEAGNWNEQFF,TRBJ2-1,.,TRBV6-4,14,.
TGTGCCAGCTCTCCAGGGTCGAATGAGCAGTTCTTC,CASSPGSNEQFF,TRBJ2-1,.,TRBV6-5,12,.
TGTGCCAGCTCATCCCCGGGACAGGGGTTCTACGAGCAGTACTTC,CASSSPGQGFYEQYF,TRBJ2-7,TRBD1,TRBV18,15,.
TGTGCCAGCAGCTTACCACCGGGACAGGGAAATGAAAAACTGTTTTTT,CASSLPPGQGNEKLFF,TRBJ1-4,TRBD1,TRBV7-2,16,.
TGTGCCACCAGTTACGGAAACACCATATATTTT,CATSYGNTIYF,TRBJ1-3,.,TRBV27,11,.
TGTGCCAGTAGTCCAGGACTAGCGGCTAGCACAGATACGCAGTATTTT,CASSPGLAASTDTQYF,TRBJ2-3,TRBD2,TRBV19,16,once
TGTGCCACCAATGGGGCCGGCACCGGGGAGCTGTTTTTT,CATNGAGTGELFF,TRBJ2-2,.,TRBV6-5,13,.
TGTGCCAGCAGTGAACAACTAGCGGGGTGGGTTGACGAGCAGTACTTC,CASSEQLAGWVDEQYF,TRBJ2-7,TRBD2,TRBV6-1,16,.
TGCGCCAGCCCTGGCGGCTACGAGCAGTACTTC,CASPGGYEQYF,TRBJ2-7,.,TRBV5-1,11,.
TGTGCCAGCAGTTTGAATAGCGGGAGTAGAGAGACCCAGTACTTC,CASSLNSGSRETQYF,TRBJ2-5,TRBD2,TRBV28,15,.
TGTGCCAGCAGCTCCCCGGGACAGGACGCTAATGAGCAGTTCTTC,CASSSPGQDANEQFF,TRBJ2-1,TRBD1,TRBV11-3,15,.
TGTGCCAGCACCCGGACTAGTATCTACGAGCAGTACTTC,CASTRTSIYEQYF,TRBJ2-7,TRBD2,TRBV2,13,once
TGTGCCAGCAGAGAACCGGGAGCCGGGGAGCTGTTTTTT,CASREPGAGELFF,TRBJ2-2,.,TRBV25-1,13,once
TGTGCCAGTAGTACTGACAGAACCCAGCCCCAGCATTTT,CASSTDRTQPQHF,TRBJ1-5,.,TRBV19,13,few
TGTGCCAGCAGCGAAACTAGCGGAGGTGCACTGGAGCAGTACTTC,CASSETSGGALEQYF,TRBJ2-7,TRBD2,TRBV28,15,.
TGCGCCAGCAGCCAAGCCCTCGCCGCGGGAGGGCGATTAGAGACCCAGTACTTC,CASSQALAAGGRLETQYF,TRBJ2-5,TRBD2,TRBV4-1,18,once
TGTGCCAGCAGCCCAGGAGCCCGGGACGAGCAGTACTTC,CASSPGARDEQYF,TRBJ2-7,.,TRBV9,13,.
TGTGCCAGCAGTTTAGGACAGGGAGGACATGAAGCTTTCTTT,CASSLGQGGHEAFF,TRBJ1-1,TRBD1,TRBV28,14,.
TGCGCCAGCAGCTTGGTGTCAGTAAACCAAGAGACCCAGTACTTC,CASSLVSVNQETQYF,TRBJ2-5,.,TRBV5-1,15,.
TGTGCCAGCAACCTCGAGTCTAGCGGGAGGAAGTTCTTC,CASNLESSGRKFF,TRBJ2-1,TRBD2,TRBV5-4,13,once
TGTGCCAGCAGCTTGGGAACTAGCGGGATCACCGGGGAGCTGTTTTTT,CASSLGTSGITGELFF,TRBJ2-2,TRBD2,TRBV7-6,16,.
TGTGCCAGCAGCTTAGGGGCGGGAGGGCCGTACAATGAGCAGTTCTTC,CASSLGAGGPYNEQFF,TRBJ2-1,TRBD2,TRBV7-6,16,.
TGTGCCTGGAGTGTGCCGGAGGCAGTAAGGTCTTATCACTCTGGAAACACCATATATTTT,CAWSVPEAVRSYHSGNTIYF,TRBJ1-3,.,TRBV30,20,.
TGTGCCAGCACCCCAACGGGGTTTCGGCGACAGCCCCAGCATTTT,CASTPTGFRRQPQHF,TRBJ1-5,.,TRBV28,15,.
TGTGCCAGCAGCTTAGAAATGGTGCCCGATCCCTATGGCTACACCTTC,CASSLEMVPDPYGYTF,TRBJ1-2,.,TRBV7-6,16,.
TGTGCCAGCAGCCGGTTAGCGGGAGGGATTTACAATGAGCAGTTCTTC,CASSRLAGGIYNEQFF,TRBJ2-1,TRBD2,TRBV14,16,.
TGTGCCAGCAGCTCGCTAGCGGGTGGCGGGACCGGGGAGCTGTTTTTT,CASSSLAGGGTGELFF,TRBJ2-2,TRBD2,TRBV7-6,16,.
TGTGCCAGTAGTATAGAAGCGGGAGTCATGCGTGAGCAGTTCTTC,CASSIEAGVMREQFF,TRBJ2-1,TRBD2,TRBV19,15,.
TGTGCCAGCAGTTTTAGCGGGAATCAGCCCCAGCATTTT,CASSFSGNQPQHF,TRBJ1-5,.,TRBV28,13,.
TGCGCCAGCAGCCAAGGTCGAGTAGTAGGGAGGGGACCCGGGGAGCTGTTTTTT,CASSQGRVVGRGPGELFF,TRBJ2-2,TRBD2,TRBV4-3,18,.
TGTGCCAGCAGCTTCGGACTAGCGGGAGTATCCTACAATGAGCAGTTCTTC,CASSFGLAGVSYNEQFF,TRBJ2-1,TRBD2,TRBV7-3,17,.
TGTGCCAGCAGGACGGCGGCCCCCGATACGCAGTATTTT,CASRTAAPDTQYF,TRBJ2-3,.,TRBV25-1,13,.